Presented here are 5 T cell receptor beta chains from one specimen sequenced in a study of tumor and adjacent non-tumor tissue in lung cancer. The template was RNA from unsorted bulk tissue. More than 3 cm separated this lung sample from the edge of the tumor. Three rounds of nested PCR, following a modified ARM-PCR protocol, produced the TCRbeta library. One entry per CDR3 protein results from TCRdb running MiXCR on the multiplex PCR reads. The top ten hold almost 40% of the sample, which has 60,000 to 100,000 distinct CDR3 sequences, approximately 82% seen once. Sequencing was done on a sample of distant non-tumor lung tissue. The receptors were gathered from a man aged 65 to 85 with non-small cell lung cancer.

V gene TRBV5-6 combines with J gene TRBJ2-2; D perhaps matches TRBD2 (5 bases). This CDR3 is 16 amino acids long. Germline-derived CDR1 and CDR2 are SGHDT and YYEEEE. V lost 9 bases and J 7 bases, leaving 25 bases between the germline ends. The CDR3 nucleotides read TGTGCCAATAGCTTTGGAACCGGGAACTCAGGCGGGGAGCTGTTTTTT. Protein: CANSFGTGNSGGELFF.

This chain uses TRBV12-3 or TRBV12-4 with TRBJ1-3, with 7 nucleotides matching TRBD1. Trimming removed 10 bases from V and 0 bases from J; junction bases left unmatched: 18. There are 18 residues in the CDR3. CDR3 region: CANGRPETGIGSGNTIYF. In DNA, the CDR3 is TGTGCCAACGGTCGTCCCGAGACAGGGATCGGCTCTGGAAACACCATATATTTT.

This clonotype was detected a few times. This chain joins TRBV10-3 and TRBJ2-1; perhaps TRBD2 as D (5 bases). Trimming cost V 6 bases and J 0 bases, with 12 bases left between them. This CDR3 contains 15 residues. Germline V lookup: CDR1 ENHRY, CDR2 SYGVKD. CDR3 nucleotides: TGTGCCATCAGAGCTAGCTACCGCTCCTACAATGAGCAGTTCTTC. It codes for CAIRASYRSYNEQFF.

Turning to this clonotype: One end of the junction does not line up with germline, which may come from a read error. The chain recombines TRBV14 with TRBJ2-3; TRBD2 aligns across 11 bases. Germline values: CDR1 SGHDN, CDR2 FVKESK. CDR3 size: 18 residues. In DNA, the CDR3 is TGTGCCAGCAGCCAAGGAGCCCCTAGCGGGGGGCCCACAGATACGCGGTATTTT. Amino acid sequence: CASSQGAPSGGPTDTRYF.

This clonotype was found many times. V and J are TRBV6-5 and TRBJ1-6; a possible D gene is TRBD1 (5 bases). Germline lookup yields CDR1 MNHEY and CDR2 SVGAGI. Trimming removed 10 bases at V and 0 bases at J, with 10 bases between. The CDR3 is made up of 14 amino acids. The CDR3 nucleotides are TGTGCCACCAGAGGGGCCTCCTATAATTCACCCCTCCACTTT. Translation gives CATRGASYNSPLHF.